This T cell receptor (beta chain) derives from a study of a mutant IDH1 vaccine in newly diagnosed glioma. Described time point: week 35, safety follow-up. Every single dose of the vaccine, 300 ug of mutant IDH1 20-mer peptide, came with topical imiquimod. As to this clone: Antigen: not known.

This CDR3 has 14 residues. V lost 0 bases and J 8 bases, leaving 12 bases between the germline ends. Germline assignment: CDR1 SGDLS and CDR2 YYNGEE. Libraries were prepared by immunoSEQ multiplex PCR; TCRdb keeps only in-frame clonotypes and omits some of them. The table lists about 64,000 clones, 74% of them singletons. The sample in question was PBMCs, obtained from a glioma patient whose treatment included an IDH1 peptide vaccine. The clonotype was recovered from a man over 45 with glioma. This sequence joins TRBV9 and TRBJ2-1; D remains unclear. CDR3 amino acids: CASSVVGSLDEQFF. The CDR3 DNA sequence: TGTGCCAGCAGCGTAGTGGGCTCCCTTGATGAGCAGTTCTTC.